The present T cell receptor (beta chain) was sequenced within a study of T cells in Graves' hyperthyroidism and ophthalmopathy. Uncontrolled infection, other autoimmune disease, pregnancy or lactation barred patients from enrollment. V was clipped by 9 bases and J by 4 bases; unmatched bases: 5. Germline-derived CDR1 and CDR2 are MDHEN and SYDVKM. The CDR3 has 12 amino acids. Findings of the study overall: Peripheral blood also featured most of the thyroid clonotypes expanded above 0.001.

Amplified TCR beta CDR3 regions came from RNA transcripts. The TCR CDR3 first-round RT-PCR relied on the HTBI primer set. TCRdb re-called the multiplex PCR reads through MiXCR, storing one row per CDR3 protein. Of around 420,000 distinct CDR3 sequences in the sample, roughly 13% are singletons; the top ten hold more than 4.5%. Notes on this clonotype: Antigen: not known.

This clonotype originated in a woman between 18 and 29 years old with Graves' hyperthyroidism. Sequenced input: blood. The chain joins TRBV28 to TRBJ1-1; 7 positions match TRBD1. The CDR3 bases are TGTGCCAGTGGGACAGCCGTCACTGAAGCTTTCTTT. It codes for CASGTAVTEAFF.